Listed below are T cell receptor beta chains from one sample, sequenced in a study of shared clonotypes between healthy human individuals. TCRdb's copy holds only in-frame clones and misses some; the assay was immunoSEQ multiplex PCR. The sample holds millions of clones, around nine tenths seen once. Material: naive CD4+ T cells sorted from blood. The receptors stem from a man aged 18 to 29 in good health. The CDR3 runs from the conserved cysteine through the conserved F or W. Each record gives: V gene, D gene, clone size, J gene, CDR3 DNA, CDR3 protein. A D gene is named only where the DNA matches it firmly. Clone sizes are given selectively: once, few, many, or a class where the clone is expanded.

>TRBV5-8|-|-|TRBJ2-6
TGTGCCAGCAGCCCCGAATGGGCCAAGCAGGGTGGGGCCAACGTCCTGACTTTC
CASSPEWAKQGGANVLTF
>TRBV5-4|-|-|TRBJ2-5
TGTGCCAGCAGCCCTGGTGGATTCGGCAGACAAGAGACCCAGTACTTC
CASSPGGFGRQETQYF
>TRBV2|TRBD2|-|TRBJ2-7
TGTGCCAGCAGTGGAACTAGCGGCGCCTACGAGCAGTACTTC
CASSGTSGAYEQYF
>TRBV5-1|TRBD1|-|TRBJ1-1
TGCGCCAGCAGCTTTGTGGCCCGTGCGGACAGGAGGAACACTGAAGCTTTCTTT
CASSFVARADRRNTEAFF
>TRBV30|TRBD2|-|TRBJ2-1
TGTGCCTGGAGAGGACTAGCGGAGCAGTTCTTC
CAWRGLAEQFF
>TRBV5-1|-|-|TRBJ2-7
TGCGCCAGCAGCTTGGGGACGTCGAGCTCCTACGAGCAGTACTTC
CASSLGTSSSYEQYF
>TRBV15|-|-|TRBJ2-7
TGTGCCACCAGAAACCCGCTGGGGCAGTCCAACGAGCAGTACTTC
CATRNPLGQSNEQYF
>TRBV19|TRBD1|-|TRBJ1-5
TGTGCCAGTAGTATAGATTATGGGACAGGGAAGAAACAGCCCCAGCATTTT
CASSIDYGTGKKQPQHF
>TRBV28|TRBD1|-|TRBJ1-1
TGTGCCAGCAGCCCGTCGGGACAGGGGGTCGCTGAAGCTTTCTTT
CASSPSGQGVAEAFF
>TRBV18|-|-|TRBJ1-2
TGTGCCAGCTCACCACGACTCCCCGAGGGAGGCTATGGCTACACCTTC
CASSPRLPEGGYGYTF
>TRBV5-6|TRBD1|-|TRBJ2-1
TGTGCCAGCAGCCCTCGAACGACAGGGTCTACCTACAATGAGCAGTTCTTC
CASSPRTTGSTYNEQFF
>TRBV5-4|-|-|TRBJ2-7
TGTGCCAGCAGCACCGGGACCGGCTCCAGCTCCTACGAGCAGTACTTC
CASSTGTGSSSYEQYF
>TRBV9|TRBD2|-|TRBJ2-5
TGTGCCAGCAGCGCCGGACTAGCGGGAGTGGGTGCGGGGACCCAGTACTTC
CASSAGLAGVGAGTQYF
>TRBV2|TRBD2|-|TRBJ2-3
TGTGCCAGCACGGCGGGGGGTACAGATACGCAGTATTTT
CASTAGGTDTQYF
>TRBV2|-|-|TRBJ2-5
TGTGCCAGCAGGGGAGCACAGTTAACCCAGTACTTC
CASRGAQLTQYF
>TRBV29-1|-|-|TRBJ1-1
TGCAGCGTAACCACCGGTAGTTTTGACACTGAAGCTTTCTTT
CSVTTGSFDTEAFF
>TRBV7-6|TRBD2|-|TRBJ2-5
TGTGCCAGCAGCCCCGAGACTAGCGGGAACCAAGAGACCCAGTACTTC
CASSPETSGNQETQYF
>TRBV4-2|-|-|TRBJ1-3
TGTGCCACTGGGGAGGGCTCTGGAAACACCATATATTTT
CATGEGSGNTIYF
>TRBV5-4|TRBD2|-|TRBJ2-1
TGTGCCAGCAGCTTGGCTAGCGGGGGCGCCTACAATGAGCAGTTCTTC
CASSLASGGAYNEQFF
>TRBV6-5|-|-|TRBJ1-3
TGTGCCAGCAGTTACTCGGACGGTACCCGGAGGTACACCATATATTTT
CASSYSDGTRRYTIYF
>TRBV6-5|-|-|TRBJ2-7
TGTGCCAGCAAAGTTGACAGGCTGACCTACGAGCAGTACTTC
CASKVDRLTYEQYF
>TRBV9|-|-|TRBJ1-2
TGTGCCAGCAGCCATCCCGGGACAAAGAACTATGGCTACACCTTC
CASSHPGTKNYGYTF
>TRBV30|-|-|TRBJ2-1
TGTGCCTGGAGCCATCGGAAGGGGCCTTTCTCCTACAATGAGCAGTTCTTC
CAWSHRKGPFSYNEQFF
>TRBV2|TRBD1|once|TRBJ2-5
TGTGCCAGCAGGAAGGGACAGGGAGGAGAGACCCAGTACTTC
CASRKGQGGETQYF
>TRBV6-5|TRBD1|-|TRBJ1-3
TGTGCCAGCAGGCACGACAGGGGAACTGGAAACACCATATATTTT
CASRHDRGTGNTIYF
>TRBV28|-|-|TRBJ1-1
TGTGCCAGCAGTTCAGGAGTGGTAACGGCTTTCTTT
CASSSGVVTAFF
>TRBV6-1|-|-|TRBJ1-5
TGTGCCAGCGGGGACACGTTGAATCAGCCCCAGCATTTT
CASGDTLNQPQHF
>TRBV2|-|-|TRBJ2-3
TGTGCCAGCAGTGAAGCGCTCACAGATACGCAGTATTTT
CASSEALTDTQYF
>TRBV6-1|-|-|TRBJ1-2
TGTGCCAGCAGTGAACTGTTGGGTGACTATGGCTACACCTTC
CASSELLGDYGYTF
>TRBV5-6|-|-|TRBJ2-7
TGTGCCAGCAGCCCCGGGAGTACCTACGAGCAGTACTTC
CASSPGSTYEQYF
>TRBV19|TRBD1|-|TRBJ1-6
TGTGCCAGTAATACTGGACAGGGGGCCAATTCACCCCTCCACTTT
CASNTGQGANSPLHF
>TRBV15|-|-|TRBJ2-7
TGTGCCACCAGCAGAGGCCTGAGGGGATTGAGCTCCTACGAGCAGTACTTC
CATSRGLRGLSSYEQYF
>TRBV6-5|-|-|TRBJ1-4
TGTGCCAGCAGCCGGACCCTCGAGGAAAAACTGTTTTTT
CASSRTLEEKLFF
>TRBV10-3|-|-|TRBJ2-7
TGTGCCATCAGTGGGACTCAGAGCTCCTACGAGCAGTACTTC
CAISGTQSSYEQYF
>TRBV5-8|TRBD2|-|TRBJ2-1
TGTGCCAGCAGCCGTCCCGGGGGGGGTTACAATGAGCAGTTCTTC
CASSRPGGGYNEQFF
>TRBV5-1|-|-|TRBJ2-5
TGCGCCAGCAGCTTATCAGGGAAAGAGACCCAGTACTTC
CASSLSGKETQYF
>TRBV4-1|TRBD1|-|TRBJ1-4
TGCGCCAGCAGGCCTTCAGGGGGGGAAGTTGAAAAACTGTTTTTT
CASRPSGGEVEKLFF
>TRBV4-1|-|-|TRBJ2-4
TGCGCCAGCAGCCAAGATCTGGCCAGGAACGATGGTAAGGAGGCCAAAAACATTCAGTACTTC
CASSQDLARNDGKEAKNIQYF
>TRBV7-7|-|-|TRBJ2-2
TGTGCTAGCAGCGATACCCGTGCGAACACCGGGGAGCTGTTTTTT
CASSDTRANTGELFF
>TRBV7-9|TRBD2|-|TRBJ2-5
TGTGCCAGCAGCTTAGGTCGTCTAGCGGGAGAAGAGACCCAGTACTTC
CASSLGRLAGEETQYF
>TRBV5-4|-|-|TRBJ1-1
TGTGCCAGCAGCTTAGCAGGGAGGACTGAAGCTTTCTTT
CASSLAGRTEAFF
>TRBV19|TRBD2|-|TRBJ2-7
TGTGCCAGTAGTTGGGCTAGCGGAACCTACGAGCAGTACTTC
CASSWASGTYEQYF
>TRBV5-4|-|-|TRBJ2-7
TGTGCCAGCAGCCAGTCTGGTGGGGTGGGCAGCCCGTACAACGAGCAGTACTTC
CASSQSGGVGSPYNEQYF
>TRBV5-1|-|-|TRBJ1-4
TGCGCCAGCAGCTTGTCGGGGACGACTAATGAAAAACTGTTTTTT
CASSLSGTTNEKLFF
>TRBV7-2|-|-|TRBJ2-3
TGTGCCAGCAGATCACAGGCGCTTACGCAGTATTTT
CASRSQALTQYF
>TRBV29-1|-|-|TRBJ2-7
TGCAGCGTTGAATTCCAGGGGAGTTACGAGCAGTACTTC
CSVEFQGSYEQYF
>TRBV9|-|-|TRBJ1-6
TGTGCCAGCAGCGTAGCACAGGTCAACGTAAATTCACCCCTCCACTTT
CASSVAQVNVNSPLHF
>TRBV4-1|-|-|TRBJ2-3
TGCGCCAGCAGCCAACAGGCCACAGATACGCAGTATTTT
CASSQQATDTQYF
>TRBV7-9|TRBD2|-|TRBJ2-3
TGTGCCAGCAGCTTAGGGAGCGGGACGGGCACAGATACGCAGTATTTT
CASSLGSGTGTDTQYF
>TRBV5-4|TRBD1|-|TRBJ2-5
TGTGCCAGCAGTCGGACAGGCGAGGGATCACAAGAGACCCAGTACTTC
CASSRTGEGSQETQYF
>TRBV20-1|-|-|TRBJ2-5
TGCAGTGCTAGTAGGCAAGAGACCCAGTACTTC
CSASRQETQYF
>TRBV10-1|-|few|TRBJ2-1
TGCGCCAGCAGTCGGGCGAATGAGCAGTTCTTC
CASSRANEQFF
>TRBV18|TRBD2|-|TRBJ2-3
TGTGCCAGCTCGACAAACGAAGTAGCGGGGGGCACAGATACGCAGTATTTT
CASSTNEVAGGTDTQYF
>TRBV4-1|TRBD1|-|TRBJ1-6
TGCGCCAGCAGCCCCCGGACAGGCGAAAGCTCCTATAATTCACCCCTCCACTTT
CASSPRTGESSYNSPLHF
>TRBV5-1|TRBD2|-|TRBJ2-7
TGCGCCAGCAGCTTGCAAACTAGCGCCAACTACGAGCAGTACTTC
CASSLQTSANYEQYF